The 22 T cell receptor beta chains below all came from one sample that was sequenced in a study of blood T cell repertoires in COVID-19. Sequencing was performed with immunoSEQ multiplex PCR; in TCRdb, only in-frame clones are kept and a portion is missing. This sample has approximately 300,000 clones, with 88% found just once. The sequenced sample was peripheral blood. These receptors were obtained from a woman aged 25 to 39 with COVID-19, enrolled during active disease.

The chain is built from TRBV5-1 and TRBJ1-6; maybe TRBD1 (5 bases). Looked up from germline, CDR1 is SGHRS and CDR2 is YFSETQ. V was shortened by 3 bases and J by 3 bases, with 7 bases between the two germline ends. This CDR3 spans 14 amino acids. The CDR3: CASSSQGYNSPLHF. The CDR3 DNA sequence: TGCGCCAGCAGCTCCCAGGGCTATAATTCACCCCTCCACTTT.

The chain employs TRBV15 and TRBJ2-1; 8 bases are shared with TRBD1. The J segment lost 3 bases and the V segment lost 5 bases, leaving 9 bases of the junction unmatched. This CDR3 is built from 16 residues. CDR1 is LNHNV, CDR2 YYDKDF, per germline (reference sequence). The CDR3 here is CATSPPGQVHYNEQFF. The CDR3 nucleotides are TGTGCCACCAGCCCTCCGGGACAGGTTCACTACAATGAGCAGTTCTTC.

CDR3 protein: CAWSSGVGYTF. CDR3 bases: TGTGCCTGGAGTTCAGGGGTAGGCTACACCTTC. The rearrangement links TRBV30 to TRBJ1-2; possibly TRBD1 for D (6 bases). The CDR3 is 11 amino acids. V gave up 2 bases and J gave up 8 bases, with 9 bases separating them. Germline assignment: CDR1 GTSNPN and CDR2 SVGIG (reference sequence). Complete variable domain (other parts from reference TRBV30 and TRBJ1-2): SQTIHQWPATLVQPVGSPLSLECTVEGTSNPNLYWYRQAAGRGLQLLFYSVGIGQISSEVPQNLSASRPQDRQFILSSKKLLLSDSGFYLCAWSSGVGYTFGSGTRLTVV.

CDR3 DNA sequence: TGCGCCAGCAGCTTGGCAGGGGGTAACGAGCAGTACTTC. Translating it yields CASSLAGGNEQYF. This chain connects TRBV5-1 to TRBJ2-7; 7 bases align to TRBD1. CDR1 is SGHRS and CDR2 is YFSETQ in the germline V gene. The CDR3 is made up of 13 amino acids. With 0 bases clipped from V and 5 bases from J, the junction kept 2 bases outside the gene matches.

The chain employs TRBV5-1 and TRBJ2-1; 8 positions match TRBD2. The CDR3 contains 15 residues. CDR1 and CDR2 from the germline V gene are SGHRS and YFSETQ. J gave up 7 bases and V 3 bases, and 9 bases lay outside the gene matches. The CDR3 DNA reads TGCGCCAGCAGCTCGGGACTAGAGAAGACGAATGAGCAGTTCTTC. Translation gives CASSSGLEKTNEQFF.

This clone occurred a few times. This chain links TRBV11-2 with TRBJ1-4; 9 bases are shared with TRBD1. Germline-derived CDR1 and CDR2 are SGHAT and FQNNGV. V trimming: 2 bases; J trimming: 2 bases; junction bases outside the gene matches: 3. The length of the CDR3 is 16 residues. The CDR3 DNA reads TGTGCCAGCAGCTTATTGGGACAGGGCACTAATGAAAAACTGTTTTTT. Its translation is CASSLLGQGTNEKLFF.

The chain links TRBV6-5 to TRBJ2-5; 11 bases align to TRBD2. Looked up from germline, CDR1 is MNHEY and CDR2 is SVGAGI. J was trimmed by 6 bases and V by 6 bases; bases with no gene match: 9. This CDR3 spans 15 amino acids. DNA of the CDR3: TGTGCCAGCAGCCCACTTAGCGGGGGGGGAAAGACCCAGTACTTC. Translation gives CASSPLSGGGKTQYF.

The chain links TRBV19 to TRBJ2-7; 10 nucleotides match TRBD2. Trimming removed 4 bases from V and 2 bases from J; junction bases left unmatched: 5. Germline V gene lookup returns CDR1 LNHDA and CDR2 SQIVND (reference sequence). This CDR3 is built from 15 residues. CDR3 amino acids: CASSTASGGPYEQYF. In DNA form, the CDR3 reads TGTGCCAGTAGTACAGCTAGCGGGGGCCCCTACGAGCAGTACTTC.

This chain uses TRBV5-4 with TRBJ1-1; TRBD1 agrees at 7 bases. Germline CDR1 SGHNT, CDR2 YYREEE (reference sequence). Trimming removed 4 bases from V and 0 bases from J; junction bases left unmatched: 3. The CDR3 extends over 14 amino acids. CDR3 sequence: CASSQGQMNTEAFF. CDR3 DNA: TGTGCCAGCAGCCAGGGACAGATGAACACTGAAGCTTTCTTT.

This rearrangement joins TRBV18 to TRBJ1-2, with TRBD1 identical over 7 bases. CDR1 is KGHSH, CDR2 LQKENI, per germline. After removal of 6 bases from V and 4 bases from J, the junction contained 11 bases not matched to a gene. This CDR3 is built from 15 residues. The CDR3 bases are TGTGCCAGCTCCCCTCCTTCGACAGGGAGCTATGGCTACACCTTC. Translation gives CASSPPSTGSYGYTF.

This CDR3 is CASSLVPGALYGYTF. The CDR3 DNA follows: TGTGCCAGCAGCTTGGTGCCGGGAGCCCTCTATGGCTACACCTTC. This chain links TRBV5-4 with TRBJ1-2; no clear D. CDR3 length: 15 residues. The germline V gene encodes CDR1 SGHNT and CDR2 YYREEE (reference sequence). The ends were cut back, 0 bases at V and 4 bases at J, with 13 bases in the middle.

This chain links TRBV18 with TRBJ2-1; the D gene is possibly TRBD1 (5 bases). Germline CDR1 reads KGHSH; CDR2 reads LQKENI. The length of the CDR3 is 15 residues. V was shortened by 2 bases and J by 7 bases, with 15 bases between the two germline ends. The CDR3, as DNA: TGTGCCAGCTCACCAATTCAGGGCGGTGGTAATGAGCAGTTCTTC. Its protein product is CASSPIQGGGNEQFF. The variable domain in full, completed from reference TRBV18 and TRBJ2-1, reads NAGVMQNPRHLVRRRGQEARLRCSPMKGHSHVYWYRQLPEEGLKFMVYLQKENIIDESGMPKERFSAEFPKEGPSILRIQQVVRGDSAAYFCASSPIQGGGNEQFFGPGTRLTVL.

The genes are TRBV6-5 and TRBJ2-7; D is possibly TRBD1 (5 bases). V lost 6 bases, J lost 3 bases, and 15 bases lay in between. Per germline, CDR1 MNHEY and CDR2 SVGAGI. This CDR3 comprises 14 residues. CDR3 sequence: CASRSPGYYYEQYF. Here the CDR3 DNA reads TGTGCCAGCAGGTCTCCAGGGTACTACTACGAGCAGTACTTC.

V gene TRBV30 combines with J gene TRBJ1-5, with D perhaps TRBD1 (5 bases). The CDR3 extends over 18 amino acids. V dropped 1 base and J dropped 2 bases, with 21 bases sitting between them. CDR1 and CDR2 from the germline V gene are GTSNPN and SVGIG (reference sequence). DNA of the CDR3: TGTGCCTGGAGTGGTGGTTCTCACAGTTCACAGGGCAATCAGCCCCAGCATTTT. This sequence encodes CAWSGGSHSSQGNQPQHF.

The V gene is TRBV19, the J gene TRBJ1-1; D not certain. This CDR3 has 13 residues. V lost 5 bases to trimming and J lost 0 bases, with 7 bases between them. CDR1 and CDR2 from the germline V gene are LNHDA and SQIVND (reference sequence). For the CDR3, the DNA is TGTGCCAGTAGTGGCCGAATGAACACTGAAGCTTTCTTT. Its translation: CASSGRMNTEAFF.

This clone has a single count. This chain connects TRBV6-2 or TRBV6-3 to TRBJ2-3; 9 nucleotides line up with TRBD2. The CDR3 loop spans 16 amino acids. Germline assignment: CDR1 MNHEY and CDR2 SVGEGT. V gave up 2 bases and J gave up 6 bases; unmatched junction bases: 9. CDR3 protein: CASSYRAGGSPDTQYF. The CDR3 DNA reads TGTGCCAGCAGTTACAGAGCGGGAGGTTCTCCGGATACGCAGTATTTT.

V is TRBV9 and J is TRBJ2-5; D perhaps matches TRBD2 (6 bases). CDR3 size: 15 residues. CDR1 and CDR2 (germline): SGDLS, YYNGEE. Trimming stripped 4 bases from V and 4 bases from J, with 17 bases between. The CDR3 spells CASSPVGGTGETQYF. Written as DNA, the CDR3 is TGTGCCAGCAGCCCTGTGGGCGGGACGGGAGAGACCCAGTACTTC. The full variable domain, with the rest looked up from reference TRBV9 and TRBJ2-5, is DSGVTQTPKHLITATGQRVTLRCSPRSGDLSVYWYQQSLDQGLQFLIQYYNGEERAKGNILERFSAQQFPDLHSELNLSSLELGDSALYFCASSPVGGTGETQYFGPGTRLLVL.

V is TRBV5-4 and J is TRBJ2-7, with 11 bases matching TRBD2. V trimming: 3 bases; J trimming: 0 bases; junction bases outside the gene matches: 8. The germline gives CDR1 SGHNT, CDR2 YYREEE (reference sequence). The CDR3 is 17 amino acids. This chain's CDR3 is CASSSKSGLADSYEQYF. The CDR3 DNA follows: TGTGCCAGCAGCTCCAAATCGGGACTAGCGGACTCCTACGAGCAGTACTTC.

V and J are TRBV6-6 and TRBJ2-5; 9 bases map to TRBD2. V lost 7 bases to trimming and J lost 3 bases; unmatched junction nucleotides: 3. The CDR3 extends over 13 amino acids. The germline CDR1 and CDR2 sequences are MNHNY and SVGAGI (reference sequence). The CDR3, as DNA: TGTGCCAGCAAGCGGGGGGACAAAGAGACCCAGTACTTC. It is translated as CASKRGDKETQYF.

The chain uses TRBV6-5 and TRBJ2-5, with a weak D call TRBD1 (7 bases). This CDR3 has 15 residues. V was shortened by 0 bases and J by 4 bases, with 12 bases between the two germline ends. Germline V gene lookup returns CDR1 MNHEY and CDR2 SVGAGI. The CDR3 DNA follows: TGTGCCAGCAGTTACTCCGGTCAGGGGGGAGAGACCCAGTACTTC. Amino acid sequence: CASSYSGQGGETQYF.

J is TRBJ2-1 and V is TRBV5-1; 10 bases are shared with TRBD2. Trimming at V came to 4 bases and at J to 6 bases, leaving 10 bases not matched to a gene. Germline V gene sequence: CDR1 SGHRS, CDR2 YFSETQ. The CDR3 covers 16 residues. CDR3 amino acids: CASSPPGLAGVNEQFF. In DNA form, the CDR3 reads TGCGCCAGCAGCCCTCCGGGGCTAGCGGGAGTCAATGAGCAGTTCTTC.

The rearrangement links TRBV27 to TRBJ1-1; D is ambiguous. Germline CDR1 and CDR2: MNHEY and SMNVEV (reference sequence). Trimming shortened V by 6 bases and J by 2 bases, and 13 bases separated the two germline ends. CDR3 length equals 14 residues. The CDR3 region is CASRSPGKNTEAFF. In nucleotides, the CDR3 is TGTGCCAGCAGAAGCCCGGGGAAAAACACTGAAGCTTTCTTT.